This entry lists 24 T cell receptor beta chains sequenced from one sample in a study of blood T cell repertoires in COVID-19. Sequencing used immunoSEQ multiplex PCR; TCRdb keeps in-frame clones, though not all of them. Of 100,000 to 150,000 clones in the sample, around 90% were seen once. The source material was peripheral blood. These receptors were collected from a human donor in a cohort sampled during active COVID-19.

This rearrangement joins TRBV19 to TRBJ2-6; D is perhaps TRBD2 (7 bases). The germline V gene has CDR1 LNHDA and CDR2 SQIVND (reference sequence). V was clipped by 6 bases and J by 4 bases, with 16 bases between them. The CDR3 has 16 residues. CDR3 nucleotides: TGTGCCAGTAGCACGGGGGGCGCCGCCGGGGCCAACGTCCTGACTTTC. Its protein is CASSTGGAAGANVLTF. Variable domain in full (rest from reference TRBV19 and TRBJ2-6): DGGITQSPKYLFRKEGQNVTLSCEQNLNHDAMYWYRQDPGQGLRLIYYSQIVNDFQKGDIAEGYSVSREKKESFPLTVTSAQKNPTAFYLCASSTGGAAGANVLTFGAGSRLTVL.

The chain carries TRBV27 and TRBJ2-7, with D perhaps matching TRBD2 (5 bases). The CDR3 length is 12 residues. Trimming took off 5 bases at V and 0 bases at J, with 5 bases between the two ends. Germline V gene sequence: CDR1 MNHEY, CDR2 SMNVEV (reference sequence). The CDR3 protein is CASSGSSYEQYF. The DNA for the CDR3 is TGTGCCAGCAGTGGGAGCTCCTACGAGCAGTACTTC.

The chain carries TRBV18 and TRBJ1-3, with 7 positions matching TRBD1. The CDR3 contains 16 residues. Unmatched junction bases numbered 2, after V lost 0 bases and J lost 0 bases. Germline CDR1 KGHSH, CDR2 LQKENI. CDR3 residues: CASSPPRQGSGNTIYF. The DNA of the CDR3 is TGTGCCAGCTCACCACCTCGACAGGGCTCTGGAAACACCATATATTTT.

This sequence joins TRBV28 and TRBJ2-5; 7 bases are a match to TRBD1. V trimming: 4 bases; J trimming: 2 bases; junction bases outside the gene matches: 7. Germline CDR1 reads MDHEN; CDR2 reads SYDVKM. The CDR3 loop spans 15 amino acids. This chain's CDR3 is CASSSPGQVQETQYF. The CDR3 nucleotides are TGTGCCAGCAGTTCCCCTGGACAGGTACAAGAGACCCAGTACTTC.

V gene TRBV5-1 combines with J gene TRBJ2-7, with D possibly TRBD2 on 7 matching bases. The CDR3 loop spans 14 amino acids. The V and J ends lost 3 bases and 2 bases respectively, with 12 bases between them. Germline values: CDR1 SGHRS, CDR2 YFSETQ. The chain's CDR3 is CASSSRGDTYEQYF. The DNA for the CDR3 is TGCGCCAGCAGCTCTCGGGGGGACACCTACGAGCAGTACTTC. The full variable domain, in which reference TRBV5-1 and TRBJ2-7 provide the parts outside the CDR3, is KAGVTQTPRYLIKTRGQQVTLSCSPISGHRSVSWYQQTPGQGLQFLFEYFSETQRNKGNFPGRFSGRQFSNSRSEMNVSTLELGDSALYLCASSSRGDTYEQYFGPGTRLTVT.

The V call is TRBV18, the J call TRBJ1-1, with D possibly matching TRBD1 (5 bases). The ends were cut back, 3 bases at V and 3 bases at J, with 17 bases in the middle. The CDR3 covers 16 residues. Germline lookup yields CDR1 KGHSH and CDR2 LQKENI. This chain's CDR3 is CASSPMAGRGDTEAFF. CDR3 in DNA: TGTGCCAGCTCACCGATGGCAGGGCGTGGGGACACTGAAGCTTTCTTT.

The chain employs TRBV11-3 and TRBJ1-1; D remains ambiguous. Germline V lookup: CDR1 SGHNT, CDR2 YENEEA. The CDR3 has 15 amino acids. Trimming cost V 1 base and J 2 bases, with 11 bases left between them. The CDR3, as DNA: TGTGCCAGCAGCTTAGGCGGCACGCTAAACACTGAAGCTTTCTTT. This encodes CASSLGGTLNTEAFF.

The chain has TRBV5-1 and TRBJ2-2; 7 bases match TRBD1. V lost 5 bases to trimming and J lost 4 bases; unmatched junction nucleotides: 8. Per germline, CDR1 SGHRS and CDR2 YFSETQ. The CDR3 covers 15 residues. The CDR3, as DNA: TGCGCCAGCAGTTTGACGGACAGGCGCACCGGGGAGCTGTTTTTT. Translated, it gives CASSLTDRRTGELFF.

The V gene is TRBV5-4, the J gene TRBJ1-6, with 8 bases identical to TRBD1. Germline CDR1 and CDR2: SGHNT and YYREEE (reference sequence). Trimming removed 1 base from V and 10 bases from J; junction bases left unmatched: 4. The CDR3 runs 14 residues. CDR3 sequence reads: CASSLQGARSPLHF. The CDR3 nucleotides read TGTGCCAGCAGCTTGCAGGGGGCGAGATCACCCCTCCACTTT.

J is TRBJ2-7 and V is TRBV4-1; 8 positions agree with TRBD1. The germline CDR1 and CDR2 sequences are MGHRA and YSYEKL. J was trimmed by 1 base and V by 1 base; bases with no gene match: 6. The CDR3 runs to 16 residues. The CDR3 DNA reads as TGCGCCAGCAGCCAAGGGGGGACAGGTCGATCCTACGAGCAGTACTTC. Translating it yields CASSQGGTGRSYEQYF.

The chain joins TRBV19 to TRBJ2-1; the match to TRBD1 covers 9 bases. This CDR3 has 16 amino acids. Germline V lookup: CDR1 LNHDA, CDR2 SQIVND (reference sequence). The V gene end was trimmed by 3 bases and the J gene end by 3 bases; junction bases not matched to a gene: 6. The CDR3 DNA follows: TGTGCCAGTAGTATTCTCCGGGACAGGGTCTACAATGAGCAGTTCTTC. Translating gives CASSILRDRVYNEQFF.

The V gene is TRBV3-1 (or the pseudogene TRBV3-2), the J gene TRBJ2-1, with 12 bases identical to TRBD1. This CDR3 is built from 15 residues. The V and J ends lost 8 bases and 7 bases, in that order; junction bases with no gene match: 9. Per the germline V gene, CDR1 is LGHDT and CDR2 is YNNKEL (reference sequence). CDR3 residues: CASGNRDRGRNEQFF. The CDR3 nucleotides are TGTGCCAGCGGCAACCGGGACAGGGGGCGGAATGAGCAGTTCTTC.

This chain joins TRBV28 and TRBJ2-5, with 11 nucleotides matching TRBD2. J lost 4 bases, V lost 10 bases, and 5 bases had no gene match. Looked up from germline, CDR1 is MDHEN and CDR2 is SYDVKM. This CDR3 has 13 amino acids. The CDR3 here is CATRLAGPETQYF. CDR3 DNA: TGTGCCACACGACTAGCGGGACCAGAGACCCAGTACTTC. Together with reference TRBV28 and TRBJ2-5, the CDR3 gives the full variable domain: DVKVTQSSRYLVKRTGEKVFLECVQDMDHENMFWYRQDPGLGLRLIYFSYDVKMKEKGDIPEGYSVSREKKERFSLILESASTNQTSMYLCATRLAGPETQYFGPGTRLLVL.

V and J are TRBV7-9 and TRBJ2-3; 10 bases are shared with TRBD2. With V trimmed by 6 bases and J by 2 bases, 8 bases remained unmatched. The CDR3 is 16 residues long. Germline loops: CDR1 SEHNR, CDR2 FQNEAQ (reference sequence). Written as DNA, the CDR3 is TGTGCCAGCAGGAAGTCTAGCGGGGGATTCACAGATACGCAGTATTTT. Its protein is CASRKSSGGFTDTQYF.

The rearrangement links TRBV24-1 to TRBJ2-3; 8 nucleotides align to TRBD2. Per germline, CDR1 KGHDR and CDR2 SFDVKD. Trimming took 5 bases from V and 8 from J; bases not matched to a gene: 8. This CDR3 contains 14 residues. The CDR3 DNA reads as TGTGCCACCAGTGCCACGGGGGGGTGGGGTACGCAGTATTTT. This translates into CATSATGGWGTQYF.

J is TRBJ2-2 and V is TRBV19; D is perhaps TRBD1 (6 bases). Trimming stripped 3 bases from V and 3 bases from J, with 11 bases between. From germline, CDR1 is LNHDA and CDR2 SQIVND (reference sequence). This CDR3 region has 15 residues. The CDR3 nucleotides are TGTGCCAGTAGTATCGGGACACACGACACCGGGGAGCTGTTTTTT. It translates to CASSIGTHDTGELFF.

This chain joins TRBV24-1 and TRBJ1-2; D is undetermined. CDR3 length: 15 residues. The germline V gene has CDR1 KGHDR and CDR2 SFDVKD. V was shortened by 3 bases and J by 7 bases, with 17 bases between the two germline ends. DNA of the CDR3: TGTGCCACCAGTGATGTCCGCGGAGGTTTTCGTGGCTACACCTTC. Its protein product is CATSDVRGGFRGYTF.

The V and J genes are TRBV3-1 (or the pseudogene TRBV3-2) and TRBJ2-1; 7 nucleotides match TRBD1. In germline, CDR1 is LGHDT, CDR2 YNNKEL (reference sequence). This CDR3 has 14 amino acids. Trimming cost V 4 bases and J 5 bases; bases outside gene matches: 5. Here the CDR3 DNA reads TGTGCCAGCAGCCTAATGACAGGGAACAATGAGCAGTTCTTC. Translating it yields CASSLMTGNNEQFF.

V and J are TRBV5-4 and TRBJ2-5, with D unresolved. The CDR3 totals 13 residues. Germline V gene sequence: CDR1 SGHNT, CDR2 YYREEE (reference sequence). Trimming stripped 4 bases from V and 1 base from J, with 8 bases between. CDR3 amino acids: CASSQAGQETQYF. The CDR3 DNA reads as TGTGCCAGCAGCCAGGCCGGCCAAGAGACCCAGTACTTC. Combining the CDR3 with reference TRBV5-4 and TRBJ2-5 gives the whole variable domain ETGVTQSPTHLIKTRGQQVTLRCSSQSGHNTVSWYQQALGQGPQFIFQYYREEENGRGNFPPRFSGLQFPNYSSELNVNALELDDSALYLCASSQAGQETQYFGPGTRLLVL.

The chain combines TRBV19 with TRBJ2-7, with D possibly matching TRBD2 (5 bases). Looked up from germline, CDR1 is LNHDA and CDR2 is SQIVND (reference sequence). The CDR3 runs 17 residues. The V and J ends lost 5 bases and 2 bases respectively, with 22 bases between them. CDR3 sequence (DNA): TGTGCCAGTAGTGCGCCACCCCGGGATCGAGGGACCTACGAGCAGTACTTC. It encodes CASSAPPRDRGTYEQYF. The whole variable domain, filled in from reference TRBV19 and TRBJ2-7, reads DGGITQSPKYLFRKEGQNVTLSCEQNLNHDAMYWYRQDPGQGLRLIYYSQIVNDFQKGDIAEGYSVSREKKESFPLTVTSAQKNPTAFYLCASSAPPRDRGTYEQYFGPGTRLTVT.

V is TRBV5-1 and J is TRBJ2-7; 9 bases are shared with TRBD1. This CDR3 has 14 amino acids. Per germline, CDR1 SGHRS and CDR2 YFSETQ. Germline trimming cut 0 bases from V and 3 bases from J; bases unmatched to any gene: 1. The CDR3 sequence is CASSLVTGGYEQYF. DNA for the CDR3: TGCGCCAGCAGCTTGGTGACAGGGGGCTACGAGCAGTACTTC. Complete variable domain (other parts from reference TRBV5-1 and TRBJ2-7): KAGVTQTPRYLIKTRGQQVTLSCSPISGHRSVSWYQQTPGQGLQFLFEYFSETQRNKGNFPGRFSGRQFSNSRSEMNVSTLELGDSALYLCASSLVTGGYEQYFGPGTRLTVT.

V and J are TRBV7-6 and TRBJ1-2; 7 positions match TRBD1. The CDR3 is made up of 15 amino acids. Looked up from germline, CDR1 is SGHVS and CDR2 is FNYEAQ. V shed 5 bases, J shed 3 bases, and the junction held 9 bases outside the gene matches. In DNA form, the CDR3 reads TGTGCCAGCAGCCCTCTCGGGACAGTGGACTATGGCTACACCTTC. Protein sequence: CASSPLGTVDYGYTF. The full variable domain, in which reference TRBV7-6 and TRBJ1-2 provide the parts outside the CDR3, is GAGVSQSPRYKVTKRGQDVALRCDPISGHVSLYWYRQALGQGPEFLTYFNYEAQQDKSGLPNDRFSAERPEGSISTLTIQRTEQRDSAMYRCASSPLGTVDYGYTFGSGTRLTVV.

The chain couples TRBV2 to TRBJ2-3; TRBD1 might be the D (8 bases). The CDR3 length is 13 residues. CDR1 and CDR2 (germline): SNHLY, FYNNEI. The V and J ends lost 5 bases and 7 bases respectively, with 13 bases between them. CDR3 sequence reads: CASSIQGGNTQYF. The DNA of the CDR3 is TGTGCCAGCAGTATACAGGGGGGGAATACGCAGTATTTT.

The rearrangement joins TRBV11-2 to TRBJ2-7; no clear D gene. This CDR3 has 13 residues. From germline, CDR1 is SGHAT and CDR2 FQNNGV. V was trimmed by 3 bases and J by 6 bases, leaving 12 bases between them. The CDR3 region is CASSLGLQREQYF. The CDR3 DNA reads TGTGCCAGCAGCTTGGGCCTCCAACGCGAGCAGTACTTC.